Below, 3 T cell receptor beta chains from the same sample are listed, as sequenced in a study of blood T cell repertoires in COVID-19. TCRdb keeps only in-frame clones here, not all; method: immunoSEQ multiplex PCR. Of roughly 100,000 clones listed, about nine tenths are singletons. The material sequenced was peripheral blood. The receptors were gathered from a woman older than 75 in a cohort sampled during active COVID-19.

CDR3 sequence reads: CASRISNRGRSEKLFF. The CDR3 bases are TGTGCCAGCAGGATCAGTAACAGGGGGCGTAGTGAAAAACTGTTTTTT. The chain carries TRBV3-1 (or the pseudogene TRBV3-2) and TRBJ1-4; 9 bases match TRBD1. Germline loops: CDR1 LGHDT, CDR2 YNNKEL (reference sequence). This CDR3 is built from 16 residues. The junction had 12 bases not matched to a gene; V was cut back by 6 bases and J by 7 bases.

Only a few counts were recorded for this clone. The chain is built from TRBV7-9 and TRBJ1-1; D might be TRBD1 (6 bases). Trimming took off 5 bases at V and 4 bases at J, with 11 bases between the two ends. Germline CDR1 is SEHNR and CDR2 is FQNEAQ (reference sequence). CDR3 length: 13 residues. Here the CDR3 DNA reads TGTGCCAGCAGCGGGGGCAGGGCCACTGAAGCTTTCTTT. Its protein is CASSGGRATEAFF. The complete variable domain, with remaining parts taken from reference TRBV7-9 and TRBJ1-1, reads DTGVSQNPRHKITKRGQNVTFRCDPISEHNRLYWYRQTLGQGPEFLTYFQNEAQLEKSRLLSDRFSAERPKGSFSTLEIQRTEQGDSAMYLCASSGGRATEAFFGQGTRLTVV.

The chain links TRBV5-1 to TRBJ2-1, with 9 bases lining up with TRBD2. With V trimmed by 2 bases and J by 0 bases, 12 bases remained unmatched. The length of the CDR3 is 19 residues. CDR1 and CDR2 (germline): SGHRS, YFSETQ. The CDR3 nucleotides read TGCGCCAGCAGCTTCCGGGGACCGCGGGAGGGTTTCTCCTACAATGAGCAGTTCTTC. As protein: CASSFRGPREGFSYNEQFF.